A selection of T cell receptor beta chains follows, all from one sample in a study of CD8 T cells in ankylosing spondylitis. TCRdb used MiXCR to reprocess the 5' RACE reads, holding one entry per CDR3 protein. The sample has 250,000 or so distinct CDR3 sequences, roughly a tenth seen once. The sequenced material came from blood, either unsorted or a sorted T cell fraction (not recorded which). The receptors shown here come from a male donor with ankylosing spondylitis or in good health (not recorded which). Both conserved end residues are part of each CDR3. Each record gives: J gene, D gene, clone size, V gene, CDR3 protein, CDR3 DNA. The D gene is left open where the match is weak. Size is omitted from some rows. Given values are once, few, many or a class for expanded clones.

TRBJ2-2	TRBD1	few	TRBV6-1	CASNKGKGAEPTGELFF	TGTGCCAGCAACAAAGGAAAGGGGGCCGAACCCACCGGGGAGCTGTTTTTT
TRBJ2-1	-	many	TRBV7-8	CASSLGRRAGNEQFF	TGTGCCAGCAGCTTAGGAAGGAGGGCCGGTAATGAGCAGTTCTTC
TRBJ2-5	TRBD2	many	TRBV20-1	CSATRRTSGEETQYF	TGCAGTGCTACGCGTCGCACTAGCGGTGAAGAGACCCAGTACTTC
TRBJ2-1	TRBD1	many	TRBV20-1	CSASRDRGENNEQFF	TGCAGTGCCAGCCGGGACAGGGGAGAAAACAATGAGCAGTTCTTC
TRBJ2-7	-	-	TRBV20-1	CSASVRSYEQYF	TGCAGTGCTAGTGTTCGCTCCTACGAGCAGTACTTC
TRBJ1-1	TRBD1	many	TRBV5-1	CASSVTGGGTEAFF	TGCGCCAGCAGCGTGACAGGGGGTGGCACTGAAGCTTTCTTT
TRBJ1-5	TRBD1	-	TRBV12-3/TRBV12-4	CASSLGTGGYNQPQHF	TGTGCCAGCAGTTTAGGGACAGGGGGCTACAATCAGCCCCAGCATTTT
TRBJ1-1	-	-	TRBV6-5	CASSSEGENTEAFF	TGTGCCAGCAGTTCTGAAGGTGAGAACACTGAAGCTTTCTTT
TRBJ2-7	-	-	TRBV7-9	CASSCNGPYEQYF	TGTGCCAGCAGCTGTAACGGGCCCTACGAGCAGTACTTC
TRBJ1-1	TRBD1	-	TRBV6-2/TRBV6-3	CASRGFSGTGATKGAFF	TGTGCCAGCAGAGGATTTTCCGGGACAGGGGCAACCAAGGGAGCTTTCTTT
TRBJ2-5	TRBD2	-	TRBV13	CASSLRLAGEQETQYF	TGTGCCAGCAGCTTAAGACTAGCGGGGGAGCAAGAGACCCAGTACTTC
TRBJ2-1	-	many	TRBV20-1	CSARDLGASYNEQFF	TGCAGTGCTAGAGATTTAGGGGCCAGTTACAATGAGCAGTTCTTC
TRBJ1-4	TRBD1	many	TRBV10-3	CATHRGQANEKLFF	TGTGCCACGCACAGGGGGCAGGCTAATGAAAAACTGTTTTTT
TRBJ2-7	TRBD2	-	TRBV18	CASSTTSGGGYEQYF	TGTGCCAGCTCGACGACTAGCGGGGGTGGTTACGAGCAGTACTTC